A single sample is the source of the 9 T cell receptor beta chains below, sequenced in a study of technical replicates of blood from a few donors. Produced via immunoSEQ multiplex PCR; TCRdb's table is partial and in-frame only. Found here are about 81,000 clones, around 96% of them singletons; the top ten hold roughly 0.21%. The sequencing sample was made of T cells isolated from PBMCs. Source of these receptors: a human donor in good health.

The rearrangement uses TRBV6-5 and TRBJ1-4; tentative D call: TRBD1 (5 bases). Germline V gene data show CDR1 as MNHEY and CDR2 as SVGAGI. Trimming took off 0 bases at V and 2 bases at J, with 10 bases between the two ends. The length of the CDR3 is 16 residues. DNA of the CDR3: TGTGCCAGCAGTTACTCCGGCCCAGGGACTAATGAAAAACTGTTTTTT. This encodes CASSYSGPGTNEKLFF.

The rearrangement uses TRBV27 and TRBJ2-1; 7 nucleotides align to TRBD2. CDR3 length: 15 residues. Germline CDR1 reads MNHEY; CDR2 reads SMNVEV (reference sequence). With 5 bases clipped from V and 3 bases from J, the junction kept 7 bases outside the gene matches. The CDR3 sequence: CASSLRGGGYNEQFF. The CDR3 DNA sequence: TGTGCCAGCAGTCTCCGGGGCGGGGGCTACAATGAGCAGTTCTTC.

This chain uses TRBV2 with TRBJ1-5; no firm D call. The CDR3 loop spans 14 amino acids. Trimming stripped 4 bases from V and 5 bases from J, with 12 bases between. CDR1 SNHLY and CDR2 FYNNEI come from the germline V gene. The CDR3 DNA is TGTGCCAGCAGTGGAATCTCAGGTGATCAGCCCCAGCATTTT. It codes for CASSGISGDQPQHF.

This chain links TRBV6-1 with TRBJ2-3; no firm D call. The V end lost 7 bases, the J end lost 0 bases, and 5 bases lay between the germline ends. The CDR3 totals 12 residues. Germline CDR1 MNHNS, CDR2 SASEGT. The CDR3 coding sequence is TGTGCCAGCATTTCTAGCACAGATACGCAGTATTTT. Translated, it gives CASISSTDTQYF.

The rearrangement joins TRBV2 to TRBJ2-7, with D tentatively TRBD1 (6 bases). CDR1 is SNHLY and CDR2 is FYNNEI in the germline V gene. V was shortened by 5 bases and J by 3 bases, with 11 bases between the two germline ends. This CDR3 has 13 residues. CDR3 bases: TGTGCCAGCAGTACTACAGGGTACTACGAGCAGTACTTC. Its protein is CASSTTGYYEQYF. The full variable domain, with the rest looked up from reference TRBV2 and TRBJ2-7, is EPEVTQTPSHQVTQMGQEVILRCVPISNHLYFYWYRQILGQKVEFLVSFYNNEISEKSEIFDDQFSVERPDGSNFTLKIRSTKLEDSAMYFCASSTTGYYEQYFGPGTRLTVT.

The chain employs TRBV5-6 and TRBJ1-2, with D uncertain. V was pared by 4 bases and J by 4 bases, with 11 bases between. The CDR3 has 13 amino acids. Germline CDR1 SGHDT, CDR2 YYEEEE. Here the CDR3 reads CASSPGLGYGYTF. In DNA, the CDR3 is TGTGCCAGCAGCCCCGGGTTAGGCTATGGCTACACCTTC.

V usage is TRBV5-6 and J usage is TRBJ2-4; no definite D call. Trimming pared 4 bases from V and 0 bases from J, leaving 14 bases between. The CDR3 is 16 amino acids. From germline, CDR1 is SGHDT and CDR2 YYEEEE. The CDR3 spells CASSETGRIAKNIQYF. CDR3 nucleotides: TGTGCCAGCAGCGAAACTGGGCGAATAGCCAAAAACATTCAGTACTTC.

The chain joins TRBV5-1 to TRBJ1-1, with D maybe TRBD1 (6 bases). With 0 bases removed from V and 3 bases from J, the gap between germline ends came to 12 bases. CDR3 length: 15 residues. From germline, CDR1 is SGHRS and CDR2 YFSETQ. In DNA form, the CDR3 reads TGCGCCAGCAGCTTGGTTATAGGGGGAGACACTGAAGCTTTCTTT. Protein product: CASSLVIGGDTEAFF.

V is TRBV9 and J is TRBJ2-7; tentative D call: TRBD1 (5 bases). V was shortened by 3 bases and J by 3 bases, with 10 bases between the two germline ends. The CDR3 runs 13 residues. Germline V CDR1 and CDR2: SGDLS, YYNGEE. In DNA, the CDR3 is TGTGCCAGCAGCGCGCGACAGAGCTACGAGCAGTACTTC. Protein sequence: CASSARQSYEQYF.